This T cell receptor (beta chain) is drawn from a study of cytomegalovirus exposure and HLA in healthy donors. Study outcomes and limitations: For cytomegalovirus status, the classifier reportedly gave diagnoses with high specificity and sensitivity. Common viral pathogens seemed to be connected with several of the most significant clusters, according to a later analysis.

PCR was performed using 60 Vbeta and 13 Jbeta primers. The assay was immunoSEQ multiplex PCR, and TCRdb's table has in-frame clones only and misses some. This table holds under 200,000 clones, around 80% found once. This clone appeared a few times. The antigen is not known. Specimen: PBMCs. The receptor was derived from a middle-aged man in good health and CMV-seronegative.

CDR3 sequence reads: CASSFRETQYF. The DNA of the CDR3 is TGTGCCAGCAGCTTCAGAGAGACCCAGTACTTC. This rearrangement joins TRBV7-2 to TRBJ2-5; no reliable D call. Trimming cost V 3 bases and J 4 bases, with 3 bases left between them. CDR3 length equals 11 residues. The V gene's germline CDR1 is SGHTA and CDR2 FQGNSA. The full variable domain, with the rest looked up from reference TRBV7-2 and TRBJ2-5, is GAGVSQSPSNKVTEKGKDVELRCDPISGHTALYWYRQSLGQGLEFLIYFQGNSAPDKSGLPSDRFSAERTGGSVSTLTIQRTQQEDSAVYLCASSFRETQYFGPGTRLLVL.